This entry concerns a single T cell receptor beta chain. These data come from a study of PD-1 blockade in classical Hodgkin lymphoma. The repertoire was sequenced with immunoSEQ multiplex PCR; TCRdb's copy has only in-frame clones and lacks some. The table includes tens of thousands of clones, 70% to 90% detected once. The CDR3 loop spans 14 amino acids. Deletions cut 4 bases from V and 4 bases from J, with 12 bases between. CDR1 and CDR2 (germline): SGHRS, YFSETQ. Time point indicated: cycle 4 day 1 (C4D1), after 5 to 7 weeks of nivolumab. Following autologous stem cell transplantation, relapse occurred in every patient, and exposure to brentuximab vedotin varied. Best responses fell into complete response, partial response or progressive disease.

The starting material was peripheral blood mononuclear cells (PBMCs), obtained before the fourth cycle of nivolumab. This sequence was found in a human donor with classical Hodgkin lymphoma. The chain joins TRBV5-1 to TRBJ1-5, with D possibly TRBD1 on 5 matching bases. The CDR3 nucleotides are TGCGCCAGCAGCACGGACGGGGGTAATCAGCCCCAGCATTTT. Amino acids: CASSTDGGNQPQHF. Full variable domain (remainder filled in from reference TRBV5-1 and TRBJ1-5): KAGVTQTPRYLIKTRGQQVTLSCSPISGHRSVSWYQQTPGQGLQFLFEYFSETQRNKGNFPGRFSGRQFSNSRSEMNVSTLELGDSALYLCASSTDGGNQPQHFGDGTRLSIL.